Presented here are 17 T cell receptor beta chains from one specimen sequenced in a study of post-analysis software for immune sequencing data. These receptors are not linked to any known antigen. Unique molecular identifiers were built into the TCR beta cDNA libraries. TCRdb independently ran MiXCR on the PCR reads; one entry per CDR3 protein. In the table there are a few hundred thousand distinct CDR3 sequences, approximately 45% of which are singletons. Points from the study as a whole: Five TRBV segments (TRBV5-6, TRBV5-1 and TRBV20-1 among them) occurred more frequently in patients than in controls.

The material sequenced was blood. The receptors were gathered from a girl aged 5 to 17 with multiple sclerosis.

This sequence joins TRBV7-2 and TRBJ2-5, with 7 positions matching TRBD1. This CDR3 comprises 15 residues. Germline loops: CDR1 SGHTA, CDR2 FQGNSA. The trim removed 5 bases at V and 5 bases at J, leaving 11 bases unmatched. CDR3 DNA: TGTGCCAGCAGCCCCTGGGGACAACAGGGGGAGACCCAGTACTTC. It yields the protein CASSPWGQQGETQYF.

The chain employs TRBV5-1 and TRBJ2-5, with 8 bases aligning to TRBD1. The CDR3 covers 14 residues. The V segment lost 5 bases and the J segment 5 bases; nucleotides outside the gene matches: 8. Germline-derived CDR1 and CDR2 are SGHRS and YFSETQ. The CDR3 bases are TGCGCCAGCAGACGTGGCAGGGGGCTGGAGACCCAGTACTTC. It translates to CASRRGRGLETQYF.

This clonotype is a singleton in its sample. V gene TRBV15 combines with J gene TRBJ2-1; D is undetermined. The J call may be wrong; the DNA end is better matched by TRBJ2-5. Germline V gene sequence: CDR1 LNHNV, CDR2 YYDKDF (reference sequence). CDR3 length: 16 amino acids. This CDR3 is CATSRVTADPGPAQYF. CDR3 DNA sequence: TGTGCCACCAGCAGAGTTACAGCTGATCCTGGTCCGGCCCAGTACTTC.

CDR3 sequence: CASSLAPVLGTSGELSYNEQFF. The CDR3 DNA is TGTGCCAGCAGCTTAGCGCCCGTTCTCGGGACTAGCGGGGAGCTCTCCTACAATGAGCAGTTCTTC. The chain is built from TRBV7-4 and TRBJ2-1; 13 bases are a match to TRBD2. The CDR3 length is 22 residues. Germline V gene data show CDR1 as SGHVT and CDR2 as SQSDAQ. The V and J ends lost 0 bases and 0 bases, in that order; junction bases with no gene match: 14.

V usage is TRBV6-2 or TRBV6-3 and J usage is TRBJ2-7; 9 nucleotides align to TRBD1. Germline lookup yields CDR1 MNHEY and CDR2 SVGEGT. V shed 0 bases, J shed 3 bases, and the junction held 0 bases outside the gene matches. The CDR3 is 14 residues long. DNA of the CDR3: TGTGCCAGCAGTTACTCGGACAGGGGCTACGAGCAGTACTTC. It is translated as CASSYSDRGYEQYF.

The chain employs TRBV9 and TRBJ1-1; no definite D call. Germline assignment: CDR1 SGDLS and CDR2 YYNGEE. Trimming removed 0 bases from V and 5 bases from J, with 8 bases in between. This CDR3 is built from 13 residues. CDR3: CASSVDGWTEAFF. For the CDR3, the DNA is TGTGCCAGCAGCGTAGATGGGTGGACTGAAGCTTTCTTT.

V gene TRBV6-6 combines with J gene TRBJ2-7; D tentatively fits TRBD1 or TRBD2 (6 bases each). Germline V lookup: CDR1 MNHNY, CDR2 SVGAGI (reference sequence). Trimming removed 6 bases from V and 6 bases from J, with 18 bases in between. The length of the CDR3 is 14 residues. DNA of the CDR3: TGTGCCAGCAGACGCGGGACACCTAGTCTCGAGCAGTACTTC. Translation gives CASRRGTPSLEQYF.

J is TRBJ2-7 and V is TRBV20-1; no clear D gene. This CDR3 comprises 11 residues. Germline-derived CDR1 and CDR2 are DFQATT and SNEGSKA (reference sequence). V shed 4 bases and J shed 4 bases, with 8 bases lying between them. The CDR3 DNA reads as TGCAGTGCTATGGAGATTTACGAGCAGTACTTC. Protein: CSAMEIYEQYF.

Note on this clonotype: This may be a read error: a much more frequent sequence differs by one nucleotide. The chain joins TRBV5-1 to TRBJ2-7; the D is unclear. CDR3 length equals 14 residues. The germline V gene has CDR1 SGHRS and CDR2 YFSETQ. V was trimmed by 0 bases and J by 0 bases, leaving 7 bases between them. CDR3 region: CASSLGTTSYEQYV. The CDR3 bases are TGCGCCAGCAGCTTGGGCACAACCTCCTACGAGCAGTACGTC.

This clonotype occurred a few times. The V gene is TRBV5-1, the J gene TRBJ2-1; D may be TRBD1 (6 bases). The CDR3 sequence is 15 residues long. CDR1 SGHRS and CDR2 YFSETQ come from the germline V gene. The V and J ends lost 3 bases and 5 bases respectively, with 15 bases between them. CDR3 residues: CASSSIQGLDNEQFF. The CDR3 bases are TGCGCCAGCAGCTCCATACAGGGTCTCGACAATGAGCAGTTCTTC.

This clonotype was found once. The chain joins TRBV19 to TRBJ1-5, with D uncertain. This CDR3 spans 13 amino acids. The V end was cut by 7 bases, the J end by 7 bases, with 14 bases between. CDR1 and CDR2 (germline): LNHDA, SQIVND (reference sequence). The chain's CDR3 is CASNDNGFQPQHF. CDR3 coding DNA: TGTGCCAGTAATGATAATGGATTCCAGCCCCAGCATTTT.

The V gene is TRBV15, the J gene TRBJ2-7; D is uncertain. Germline assignment: CDR1 LNHNV and CDR2 YYDKDF (reference sequence). V lost 6 bases to trimming and J lost 0 bases, with 9 bases between them. The CDR3 consists of 13 residues. DNA for the CDR3: TGTGCCACCAGGGACCGGGCCTCCTACGAGCAGTACTTC. Its protein is CATRDRASYEQYF.

This clonotype was observed a handful of times. V usage is TRBV29-1 and J usage is TRBJ2-1; 16 bases align to TRBD2. This CDR3 contains 21 residues. Germline V gives CDR1 SQVTM, CDR2 ANQGSEA. After removal of 6 bases from V and 8 bases from J, the junction contained 25 bases not matched to a gene. CDR3 residues: CSVLGGATGTSGRGLTDEQFF. Here the CDR3 DNA reads TGCAGCGTCCTGGGGGGGGCAACCGGGACTAGCGGGAGGGGACTCACGGATGAGCAGTTCTTC.

DNA for the CDR3: TGCGCCAGCAGCCAACCCACGGGACCTAAGAGCGATGAAGCTTTCTTT. It codes for CASSQPTGPKSDEAFF. The rearrangement links TRBV4-1 to TRBJ1-1; D is possibly TRBD1 (5 bases). CDR1 MGHRA and CDR2 YSYEKL come from the germline V gene. The V end was cut by 2 bases, the J end by 7 bases, with 20 bases between. The CDR3 spans 16 residues.

CDR3 amino acids: CASSVAQTDIQYF. In DNA, the CDR3 is TGTGCCAGCAGCGTAGCTCAGACCGACATTCAGTACTTC. The chain joins TRBV9 to TRBJ2-4; D gene ambiguous. The CDR3 totals 13 residues. Germline CDR1 SGDLS, CDR2 YYNGEE. Deletions cut 0 bases from V and 8 bases from J, with 9 bases between.

This clonotype was seen only a few times. The CDR3 DNA sequence: TGTGCCAGCAGCTTAGGGGGGCTAGCCCGCGATGAGCAGTTCTTC. Its protein is CASSLGGLARDEQFF. This chain links TRBV7-6 with TRBJ2-1, with D perhaps TRBD1 (6 bases). Per the germline V gene, CDR1 is SGHVS and CDR2 is FNYEAQ. The CDR3 covers 15 residues. Trimming left V 1 base short and J 8 bases short, with 15 bases between.

This sequence joins TRBV7-2 and TRBJ1-2, with D possibly TRBD1 on 6 matching bases. V was pared by 2 bases and J by 3 bases, with 13 bases between. This CDR3 is built from 15 residues. CDR1 and CDR2 (germline): SGHTA, FQGNSA. The CDR3 here is CASSLRKGVDYGYTF. The CDR3 DNA sequence: TGTGCCAGCAGCTTACGGAAGGGGGTCGACTATGGCTACACCTTC.